This T cell receptor beta chain appears in the sequencing data of a study of regulatory T cells in long-lasting Graves disease. Overall study: Patients with persistent Graves' disease had over 5 years of antithyroid drugs and persistent TSH receptor antibodies.

Arm-PCR of CDR3 regions with iRepertoire HTBI primers generated TCR beta libraries. TCRdb called the multiplex PCR reads again in MiXCR, with one record for every CDR3 protein. The table lists some 280,000 distinct CDR3 sequences, around a fifth of them singletons. As to time point: persistent/refractory GD, antithyroid drugs over 5 years with positive TRAb. PBMC-derived RNA was used for the TCR library. A peripheral blood sample, 8 to 10 milliliters in volume, was drawn into EDTA tubes. This clonotype was seen at least ten times. Its antigen is currently unknown. The ends lost 4 bases at V and 3 bases at J; junction bases unmatched: 5. Germline CDR1 and CDR2: SGHRS and YFSETQ. This CDR3 spans 14 amino acids. Study observations and caveats: Persistent disease favored TRBV28, TRBJ1-2 and TRBJ2-5.

Sequences were derived from peripheral blood mononuclear cells (PBMCs), sampled when the disease was refractory, from a patient treated with antithyroid drugs. The rearrangement links TRBV5-1 to TRBJ1-2; 8 nucleotides agree with TRBD1. This TCR was sampled from a female donor with Graves disease. This CDR3 is CASSHGQGDYGYTF. The CDR3 DNA follows: TGCGCCAGCAGCCACGGACAGGGAGACTATGGCTACACCTTC.